This T cell receptor (beta chain) emerged from a study of T cells in Graves' hyperthyroidism and ophthalmopathy. This clonotype was recorded many times. TCR beta CDR3 regions were amplified from RNA transcripts. A first-round RT-PCR of the TCR CDR3 used the HTBI primer set. TCRdb reprocessed the multiplex PCR reads via MiXCR and lists one record per CDR3 protein. Found here are fewer than 350,000 distinct CDR3 sequences, less than 20% of them singletons; the top ten hold just under 40%. Losses at the gene ends were 0 bases for V and 5 bases for J; bases not matched to a gene: 7. The CDR3 loop spans 16 amino acids. Germline V gives CDR1 SGHVS, CDR2 FQNEAQ.

This TCR was sampled from a man aged 45-65 years with Graves' ophthalmopathy. This rearrangement joins TRBV7-8 to TRBJ2-3, with 8 nucleotides matching TRBD1. The sequenced sample consisted of blood. The CDR3 protein is CASSLANRGLLDTQYF. The DNA for the CDR3 is TGTGCCAGCAGCTTAGCGAACAGGGGGTTGTTAGATACGCAGTATTTT.